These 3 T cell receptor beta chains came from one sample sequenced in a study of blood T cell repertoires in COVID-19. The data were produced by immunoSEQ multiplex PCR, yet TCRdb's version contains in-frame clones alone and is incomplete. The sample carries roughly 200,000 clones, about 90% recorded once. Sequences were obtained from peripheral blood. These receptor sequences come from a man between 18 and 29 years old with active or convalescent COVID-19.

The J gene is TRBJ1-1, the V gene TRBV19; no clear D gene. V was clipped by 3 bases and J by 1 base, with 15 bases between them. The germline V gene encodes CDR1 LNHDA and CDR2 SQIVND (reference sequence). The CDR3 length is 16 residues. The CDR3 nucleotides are TGTGCCAGTAGTATCTTCTTGGGCAGCACGAACACTGAAGCTTTCTTT. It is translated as CASSIFLGSTNTEAFF.

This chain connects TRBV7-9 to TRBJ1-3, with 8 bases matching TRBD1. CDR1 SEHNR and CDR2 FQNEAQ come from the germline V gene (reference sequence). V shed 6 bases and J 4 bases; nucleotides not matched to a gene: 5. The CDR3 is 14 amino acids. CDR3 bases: TGTGCCAGCAGTGACGGGACAGGAGGAAACACCATATATTTT. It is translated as CASSDGTGGNTIYF.

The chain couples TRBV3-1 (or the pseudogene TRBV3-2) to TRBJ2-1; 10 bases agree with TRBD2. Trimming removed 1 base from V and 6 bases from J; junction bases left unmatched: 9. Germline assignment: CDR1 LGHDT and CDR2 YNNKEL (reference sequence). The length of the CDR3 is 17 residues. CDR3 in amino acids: CASSQGVAGGLPNEQFF. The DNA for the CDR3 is TGTGCCAGCAGCCAAGGGGTAGCGGGGGGCCTCCCCAATGAGCAGTTCTTC.